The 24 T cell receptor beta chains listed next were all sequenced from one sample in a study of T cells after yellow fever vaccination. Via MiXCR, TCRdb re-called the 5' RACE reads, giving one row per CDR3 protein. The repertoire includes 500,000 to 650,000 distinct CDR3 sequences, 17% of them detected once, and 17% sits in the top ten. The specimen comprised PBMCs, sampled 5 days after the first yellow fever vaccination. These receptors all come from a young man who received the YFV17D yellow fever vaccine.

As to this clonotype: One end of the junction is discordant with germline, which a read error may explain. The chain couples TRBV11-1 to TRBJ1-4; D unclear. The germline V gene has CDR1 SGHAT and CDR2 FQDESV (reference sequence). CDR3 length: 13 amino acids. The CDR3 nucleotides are TGTGCCAGCAGCTTAGGCCCGGATGAAAATCTGTTTTTT. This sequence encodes CASSLGPDENLFF.

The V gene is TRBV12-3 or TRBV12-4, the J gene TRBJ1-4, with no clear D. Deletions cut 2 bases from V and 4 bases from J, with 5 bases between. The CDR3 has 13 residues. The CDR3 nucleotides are TGTGCCAGCAGTTTAAACGGTAATGAAAAACTGTTTTTT. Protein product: CASSLNGNEKLFF.

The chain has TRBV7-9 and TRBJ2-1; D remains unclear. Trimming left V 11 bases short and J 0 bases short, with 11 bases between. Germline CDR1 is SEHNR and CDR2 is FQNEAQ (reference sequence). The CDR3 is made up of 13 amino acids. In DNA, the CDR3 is TGTGCCGGACGCTTAAGCTCCTACAATGAGCAGTTCTTC. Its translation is CAGRLSSYNEQFF.

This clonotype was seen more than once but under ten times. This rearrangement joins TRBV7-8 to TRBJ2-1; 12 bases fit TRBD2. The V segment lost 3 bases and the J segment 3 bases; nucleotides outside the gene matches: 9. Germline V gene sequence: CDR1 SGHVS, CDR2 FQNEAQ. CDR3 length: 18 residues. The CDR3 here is CASSFRLAGVLNYNEQFF. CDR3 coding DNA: TGTGCCAGCAGCTTCCGACTAGCGGGGGTACTCAACTACAATGAGCAGTTCTTC.

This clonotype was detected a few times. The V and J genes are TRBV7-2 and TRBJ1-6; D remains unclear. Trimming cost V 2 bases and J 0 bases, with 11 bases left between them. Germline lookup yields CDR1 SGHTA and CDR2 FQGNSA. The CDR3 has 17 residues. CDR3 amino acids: CASSLYSGSSYNSPLHF. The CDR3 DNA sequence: TGTGCCAGCAGCTTATATTCGGGGAGCTCCTATAATTCACCCCTCCACTTT. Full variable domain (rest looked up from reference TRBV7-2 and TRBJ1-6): GAGVSQSPSNKVTEKGKDVELRCDPISGHTALYWYRQSLGQGLEFLIYFQGNSAPDKSGLPSDRFSAERTGGSVSTLTIQRTQQEDSAVYLCASSLYSGSSYNSPLHFGNGTRLTVT.

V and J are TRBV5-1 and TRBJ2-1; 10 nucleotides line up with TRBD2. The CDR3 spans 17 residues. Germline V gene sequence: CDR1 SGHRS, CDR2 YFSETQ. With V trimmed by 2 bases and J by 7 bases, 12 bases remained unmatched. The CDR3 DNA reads TGCGCCAGCAGCTTTAGCGGGGGGCTTATCCTGGGGAATGAGCAGTTCTTC. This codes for CASSFSGGLILGNEQFF.

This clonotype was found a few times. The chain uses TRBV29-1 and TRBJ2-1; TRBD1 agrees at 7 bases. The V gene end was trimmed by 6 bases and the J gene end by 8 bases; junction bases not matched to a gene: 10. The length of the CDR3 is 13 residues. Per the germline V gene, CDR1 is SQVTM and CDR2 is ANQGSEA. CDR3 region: CSVRQGLADEQFF. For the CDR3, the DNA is TGCAGCGTCCGACAGGGCCTTGCGGATGAGCAGTTCTTC.

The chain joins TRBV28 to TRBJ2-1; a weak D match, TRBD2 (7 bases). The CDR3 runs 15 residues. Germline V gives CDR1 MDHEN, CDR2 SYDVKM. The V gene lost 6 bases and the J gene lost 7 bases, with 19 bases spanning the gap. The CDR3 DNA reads TGTGCCAGCAGGGGAGGGGGACCCCCATCTAATGAGCAGTTCTTC. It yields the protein CASRGGGPPSNEQFF. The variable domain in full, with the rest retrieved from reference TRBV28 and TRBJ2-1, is DVKVTQSSRYLVKRTGEKVFLECVQDMDHENMFWYRQDPGLGLRLIYFSYDVKMKEKGDIPEGYSVSREKKERFSLILESASTNQTSMYLCASRGGGPPSNEQFFGPGTRLTVL.

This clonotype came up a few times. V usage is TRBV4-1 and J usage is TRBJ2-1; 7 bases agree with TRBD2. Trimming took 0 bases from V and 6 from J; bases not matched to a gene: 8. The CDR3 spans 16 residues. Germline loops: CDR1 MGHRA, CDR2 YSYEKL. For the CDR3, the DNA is TGCGCCAGCAGCCAAGACCGTCTCGGCGGGGGCAATGAGCAGTTCTTC. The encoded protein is CASSQDRLGGGNEQFF.

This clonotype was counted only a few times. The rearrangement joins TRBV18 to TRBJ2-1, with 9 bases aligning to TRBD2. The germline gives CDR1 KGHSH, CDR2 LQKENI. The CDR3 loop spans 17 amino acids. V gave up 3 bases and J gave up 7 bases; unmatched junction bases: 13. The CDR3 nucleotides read TGTGCCAGCTCACCGATAGTCCTAGCGGGGATAAGTAATGAGCAGTTCTTC. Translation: CASSPIVLAGISNEQFF.

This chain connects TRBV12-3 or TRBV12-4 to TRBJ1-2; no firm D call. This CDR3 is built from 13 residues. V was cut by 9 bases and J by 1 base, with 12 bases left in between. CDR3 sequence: CASRDGSNYGYTF. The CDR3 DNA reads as TGTGCCAGTAGAGACGGGAGTAACTATGGCTACACCTTC.

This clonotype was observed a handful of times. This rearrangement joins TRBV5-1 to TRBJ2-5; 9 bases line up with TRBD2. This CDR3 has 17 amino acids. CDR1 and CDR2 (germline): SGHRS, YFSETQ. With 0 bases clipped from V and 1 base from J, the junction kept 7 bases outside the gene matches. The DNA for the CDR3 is TGCGCCAGCAGCTTGGGGCTAGCGGGGCGCTTCCAAGAGACCCAGTACTTC. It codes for CASSLGLAGRFQETQYF.

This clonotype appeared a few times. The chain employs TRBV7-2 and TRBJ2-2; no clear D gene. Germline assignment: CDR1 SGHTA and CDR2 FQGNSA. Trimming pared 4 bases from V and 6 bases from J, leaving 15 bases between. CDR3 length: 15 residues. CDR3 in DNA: TGTGCCAGCAGCTCCCTTATGGGTATGGCCGGGGAGCTGTTTTTT. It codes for CASSSLMGMAGELFF.

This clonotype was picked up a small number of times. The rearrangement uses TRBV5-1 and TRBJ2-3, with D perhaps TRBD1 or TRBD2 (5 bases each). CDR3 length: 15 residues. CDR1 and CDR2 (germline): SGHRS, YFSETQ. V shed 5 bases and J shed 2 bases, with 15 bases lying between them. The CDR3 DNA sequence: TGCGCCAGCAGTTTACCGGGACGGACCACAGATACGCAGTATTTT. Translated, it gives CASSLPGRTTDTQYF.

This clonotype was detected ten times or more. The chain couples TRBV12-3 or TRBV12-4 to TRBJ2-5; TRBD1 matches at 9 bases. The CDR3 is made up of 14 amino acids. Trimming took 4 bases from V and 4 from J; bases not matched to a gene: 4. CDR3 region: CASSSTGGAETQYF. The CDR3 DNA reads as TGTGCCAGCAGTTCTACAGGGGGCGCAGAGACCCAGTACTTC.

The CDR3: CASSHGGAEQYF. The CDR3, as DNA: TGCGCCAGCAGCCATGGAGGGGCCGAGCAGTACTTC. The chain has TRBV4-1 and TRBJ2-7; TRBD2 is a possible D gene (6 bases). This CDR3 contains 12 residues. Trimming removed 3 bases at V and 6 bases at J, with 9 bases between. Germline-derived CDR1 and CDR2 are MGHRA and YSYEKL.

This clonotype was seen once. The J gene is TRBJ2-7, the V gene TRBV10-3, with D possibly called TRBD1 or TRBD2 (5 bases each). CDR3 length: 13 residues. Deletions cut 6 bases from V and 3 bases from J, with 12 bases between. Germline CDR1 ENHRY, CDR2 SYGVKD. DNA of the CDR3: TGTGCCATCAGCGGGGACGTCTTCTACGAGCAGTACTTC. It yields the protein CAISGDVFYEQYF.

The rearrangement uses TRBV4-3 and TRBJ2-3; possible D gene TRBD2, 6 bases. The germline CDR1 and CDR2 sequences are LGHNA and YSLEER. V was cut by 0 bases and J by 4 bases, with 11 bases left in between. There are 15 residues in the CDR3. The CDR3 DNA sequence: TGCGCCAGCAGCCAAGAGGGTCGGGGGTCAGATACGCAGTATTTT. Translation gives CASSQEGRGSDTQYF.

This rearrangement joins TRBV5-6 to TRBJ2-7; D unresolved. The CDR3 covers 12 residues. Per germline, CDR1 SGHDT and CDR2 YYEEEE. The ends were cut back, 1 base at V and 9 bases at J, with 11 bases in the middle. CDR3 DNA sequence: TGTGCCAGCAGCTTGCGGCACACCGGGCAGTACGTC. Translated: CASSLRHTGQYV.

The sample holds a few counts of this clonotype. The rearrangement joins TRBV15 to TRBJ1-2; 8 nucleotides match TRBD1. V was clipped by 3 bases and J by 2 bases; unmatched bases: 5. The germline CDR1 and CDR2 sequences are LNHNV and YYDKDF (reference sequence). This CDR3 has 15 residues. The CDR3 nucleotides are TGTGCCACCAGCAGTCCGGGACAGGCAAACTATGGCTACACCTTC. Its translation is CATSSPGQANYGYTF. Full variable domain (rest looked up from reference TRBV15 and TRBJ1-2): DAMVIQNPRYQVTQFGKPVTLSCSQTLNHNVMYWYQQKSSQAPKLLFHYYDKDFNNEADTPDNFQSRRPNTSFCFLDIRSPGLGDTAMYLCATSSPGQANYGYTFGSGTRLTVV.

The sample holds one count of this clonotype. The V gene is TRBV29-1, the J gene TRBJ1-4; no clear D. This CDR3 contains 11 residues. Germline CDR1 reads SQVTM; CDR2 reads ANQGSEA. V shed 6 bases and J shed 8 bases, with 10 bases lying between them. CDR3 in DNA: TGCAGCGTCCGCGCTGGGGAAAAACTGTTTTTT. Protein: CSVRAGEKLFF.

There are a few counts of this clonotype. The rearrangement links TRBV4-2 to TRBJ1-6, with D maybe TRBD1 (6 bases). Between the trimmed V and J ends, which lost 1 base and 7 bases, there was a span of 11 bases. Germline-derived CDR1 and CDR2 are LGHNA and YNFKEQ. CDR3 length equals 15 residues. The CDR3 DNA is TGTGCCAGCAGCCAAGTCTCAGGGGTGAATTCACCCCTCCACTTT. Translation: CASSQVSGVNSPLHF.

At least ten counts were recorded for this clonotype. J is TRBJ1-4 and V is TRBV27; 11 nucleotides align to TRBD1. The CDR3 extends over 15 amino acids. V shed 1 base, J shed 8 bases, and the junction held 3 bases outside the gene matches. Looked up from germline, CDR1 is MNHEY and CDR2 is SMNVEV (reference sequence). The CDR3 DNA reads TGTGCCAGCAGTTTATGGACAGGGGGCGAGGAAAAACTGTTTTTT. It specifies CASSLWTGGEEKLFF.

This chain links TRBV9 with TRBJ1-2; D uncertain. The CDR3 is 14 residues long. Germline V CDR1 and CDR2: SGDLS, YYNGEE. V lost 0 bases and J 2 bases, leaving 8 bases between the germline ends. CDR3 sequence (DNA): TGTGCCAGCAGCGTAGGTCTAGAGAACTATGGCTACACCTTC. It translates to CASSVGLENYGYTF.